The 16 T cell receptor beta chains in this list originate from one sample, sequenced in a study of Tregs in tolerant kidney transplant recipients. The data were produced by immunoSEQ multiplex PCR, yet TCRdb's version contains in-frame clones alone and is incomplete. The sample table sets out approximately 35,000 clones. The sample consisted of CD8+ T cells from blood, taken before the transplant. The origin of the receptors is a human donor who received a combined kidney and bone marrow transplant.

A word on this clone: The read ends 3 residues shy of where the CDR3 ends; the end is completed using the germline J gene. The chain combines TRBV6-2 or TRBV6-3 with TRBJ2-1, with D possibly being TRBD2 (5 bases). V shed 6 bases and J shed 1 base, with 16 bases lying between them. From germline, CDR1 is MNHEY and CDR2 SVGEGT. The CDR3 has 16 amino acids. The CDR3 DNA, read in part, is TGTGCCAGCAGCCTCCCGGGGTATACGTCCTACAATGAG. Translation: CASSLPGYTSYNE. The full CDR3 protein is CASSLPGYTSYNEQFF.

Concerning this clone: The read ends 3 residues early relative to the CDR3; the germline J gene fills the gap. The chain is built from TRBV19 and TRBJ2-1; TRBD2 might be the D (5 bases). Germline V CDR1 and CDR2: LNHDA, SQIVND (reference sequence). Trimming pared 3 bases from V and 8 bases from J, leaving 8 bases between. This CDR3 has 12 amino acids. CDR3 sequence: CASSIGVYEQFF. Incomplete CDR3 DNA: TGTGCCAGTAGTATCGGGGTCTATGAG.

About this clone itself: The read ends 3 residues before the CDR3 terminus; that terminus is restored from the germline J gene. The rearrangement uses TRBV5-1 and TRBJ1-1, with 7 bases fitting TRBD1. The length of the CDR3 is 16 residues. CDR1 and CDR2 (germline): SGHRS, YFSETQ. V gave up 4 bases and J gave up 2 bases; unmatched junction bases: 11. CDR3 sequence: CASSIDRDGANTEAFF. The sequenced CDR3 bases are TGCGCCAGCAGCATAGACAGGGACGGGGCCAACACTGAA.

Note on this clone: The missing CDR3 end, 3 residues past where the read stops, is filled in from the germline J gene. This sequence joins TRBV6-1 and TRBJ2-7, with D perhaps matching TRBD1 (6 bases). V was clipped by 4 bases and J by 2 bases, with 12 bases between them. The CDR3 is made up of 14 amino acids. CDR1 MNHNS and CDR2 SASEGT come from the germline V gene. CDR3 residues: CASSVAPGAYEQYF. The part of the CDR3 DNA that was read is TGTGCCAGCAGTGTAGCCCCAGGGGCCTACGAG.

As for this clone: With the read ending 3 residues before the CDR3 end, the germline J gene is used to fill in that end. The chain is built from TRBV2 and TRBJ2-7; D is possibly TRBD2 (5 bases). V was cut by 8 bases and J by 2 bases, with 13 bases left in between. CDR1 SNHLY and CDR2 FYNNEI come from the germline V gene. The CDR3 consists of 13 residues. The sequenced part of the CDR3 DNA is TGTGCCAGCGTGGGCCGGAGGACCTACGAG. The encoded protein is CASVGRRTYE. The entire CDR3 protein is CASVGRRTYEQYF.

Notes on this clone: Sequencing ends 3 residues short of the CDR3 end; the germline J gene provides the rest. V usage is TRBV20-1 and J usage is TRBJ2-1, with 7 bases fitting TRBD2. Trimming took 6 bases from V and 3 from J; bases not matched to a gene: 11. CDR3 length: 15 amino acids. Germline lookup yields CDR1 DFQATT and CDR2 SNEGSKA (reference sequence). CDR3 DNA, as far as it was read: TGCAGTGCCGGCGGGAGCGACCAAATCTACAATGAG. It is translated as CSAGGSDQIYNE. The complete CDR3 protein is CSAGGSDQIYNEQFF.

Concerning this clone: Read sequence stops 3 residues before the CDR3 end, and the germline J gene provides the missing end. This chain uses TRBV19 with TRBJ2-5; 8 nucleotides agree with TRBD2. CDR3 length equals 16 residues. V was clipped by 6 bases and J by 0 bases; unmatched bases: 9. Germline values: CDR1 LNHDA, CDR2 SQIVND (reference sequence). CDR3: CASRRIAGSDQETQYF. The part of the CDR3 DNA that was read is TGTGCCAGTAGACGTATAGCGGGGTCGGACCAAGAGACC.

As regards this clone: The read ends 3 residues early relative to the CDR3; the germline J gene fills the gap. The chain uses TRBV7-9 and TRBJ1-2, with a possible D match to TRBD1 (5 bases). CDR3 size: 14 residues. CDR1 and CDR2 (germline): SEHNR, FQNEAQ (reference sequence). Here the CDR3 reads CASSLVDTGEGYTF. The covered CDR3 bases are TGTGCCAGCAGCTTAGTGGACACCGGAGAGGGC.

CDR3 DNA (partial): TGTGCCAGCTCATCATCCACCGGGACTCCCGTCGGCTATGGC. It encodes CASSSSTGTPVGYG. In full, the CDR3 reads CASSSSTGTPVGYGYTF. The chain uses TRBV18 and TRBJ1-2, with a tentative D call TRBD1 (5 bases). The CDR3 end falls 3 residues outside the read, so it is completed with the germline J gene. The CDR3 spans 17 residues. The V and J ends lost 5 bases and 4 bases respectively, with 23 bases between them. Germline values: CDR1 KGHSH, CDR2 LQKENI.

Remarks on this clone: The sequenced fragment ends 3 residues before the CDR3 boundary, so the rest is inferred from the germline J gene. J is TRBJ2-1 and V is TRBV6-1; 11 bases are shared with TRBD2. The V and J ends lost 8 bases and 5 bases, in that order; junction bases with no gene match: 8. This CDR3 is built from 15 residues. From germline, CDR1 is MNHNS and CDR2 SASEGT. The chain's CDR3 is CASGGGTSGHNEQFF. CDR3 DNA, as far as it was read: TGTGCCAGCGGTGGCGGGACTAGCGGCCACAATGAG.

As regards this clone: The sequenced fragment ends 3 residues before the CDR3 boundary, so the rest is inferred from the germline J gene. The rearrangement joins TRBV19 to TRBJ2-2; D possibly corresponds to TRBD2 (6 bases). The CDR3 covers 16 residues. Germline values: CDR1 LNHDA, CDR2 SQIVND (reference sequence). V lost 1 base, J lost 6 bases, and 15 bases lay in between. The covered CDR3 bases are TGTGCCAGTAGTATAGGGGGTCGGGGGACGGCCGGGGAG. This translates into CASSIGGRGTAGE. The whole CDR3 protein reads CASSIGGRGTAGELFF. The full variable domain, completed using reference TRBV19 and TRBJ2-2, is DGGITQSPKYLFRKEGQNVTLSCEQNLNHDAMYWYRQDPGQGLRLIYYSQIVNDFQKGDIAEGYSVSREKKESFPLTVTSAQKNPTAFYLCASSIGGRGTAGELFFGEGSRLTVL.

As concerns this clone: Coverage ceases 3 residues before the CDR3 finishes, and the germline J gene fills in the end. This chain links TRBV5-6 with TRBJ2-7, with a possible D match to TRBD2 (5 bases). V lost 2 bases and J 0 bases, leaving 6 bases between the germline ends. The CDR3 length is 13 residues. Germline lookup yields CDR1 SGHDT and CDR2 YYEEEE. Incomplete CDR3 DNA: TGTGCCAGCAGCTTTGAGGGCTCCTACGAG. Its translation: CASSFEGSYE. The whole CDR3 protein reads CASSFEGSYEQYF.

In the case of this clone: Read data end 3 residues before the CDR3 end; the end is taken from the germline J gene. This chain connects TRBV30 to TRBJ2-5, with a weak D call TRBD2 (5 bases). Germline V gives CDR1 GTSNPN, CDR2 SVGIG (reference sequence). The CDR3 consists of 11 residues. V shed 1 base and J shed 7 bases, with 7 bases lying between them. The CDR3 is CAWSDEGTQYF. CDR3 DNA (partial): TGTGCCTGGAGTGATGAGGGGACC.

As to this clone: The read halts 3 residues ahead of the CDR3 end, with the missing end drawn from the germline J gene. V is TRBV7-8 and J is TRBJ2-1; D not certain. The CDR3 contains 15 residues. The ends were cut back, 0 bases at V and 3 bases at J, with 9 bases in the middle. The germline gives CDR1 SGHVS, CDR2 FQNEAQ. The CDR3 DNA, read in part, is TGTGCCAGCAGCTTAGCGGGCAGGAGCTACAATGAG. Translating it yields CASSLAGRSYNE. The CDR3 in its entirety is CASSLAGRSYNEQFF.

As for this clone: The read terminates 3 residues ahead of where the CDR3 ends, so the germline J gene completes it. This chain uses TRBV2 with TRBJ2-6; D gene ambiguous. The CDR3 has 18 amino acids. V was pared by 0 bases and J by 0 bases, with 12 bases between. Per germline, CDR1 SNHLY and CDR2 FYNNEI. The sequenced CDR3 bases are TGTGCCAGCAGTGAAGCGCTACCGGTGTACTCTGGGGCCAACGTC. Translated: CASSEALPVYSGANV. The full CDR3 sequence reads CASSEALPVYSGANVLTF.

Note on this clone: The read ends 3 residues early relative to the CDR3; the germline J gene fills the gap. The V call is TRBV19, the J call TRBJ1-2, with D possibly TRBD1 on 5 matching bases. This CDR3 spans 16 amino acids. CDR1 is LNHDA and CDR2 is SQIVND in the germline V gene (reference sequence). V was pared by 1 base and J by 3 bases, with 15 bases between. CDR3 DNA (partial): TGTGCCAGTAGTATAGTTTGGGGAGAGGGGTACTATGGC. This codes for CASSIVWGEGYYG. The CDR3, in full, reads CASSIVWGEGYYGYTF.